This TCR beta chain was observed in a study of blood T cell repertoires in COVID-19. In the study overall: The cDNA or gDNA used as material had been derived from T cells, B-cell-depleted T cells, or PBMCs.

The length of the CDR3 is 19 residues. Trimming stripped 0 bases from V and 4 bases from J, with 24 bases between. CDR1 MNHNS and CDR2 SASEGT come from the germline V gene. The participants were between about 18 and 95 years old and came from some 23 US areas. Donors in Cohort 3 counted as recovered after two negative PCRs, clearance, or symptom resolution. Per the original data handling: Reference gene primer amplification yielded estimated nucleated cell counts. The protocol was immunoSEQ multiplex PCR, while the TCRdb copy is restricted to in-frame clones and leaves out a portion. V and J calls plus clone size are reproduced from that table; the DNA served to infer D and trimming. The sample carries approximately 470,000 clones, roughly 87% recorded once.

This chain connects TRBV6-1 to TRBJ2-5; the D gene is possibly TRBD2 (6 bases). This clonotype was obtained from a woman between 18 and 29 years old who had recovered from COVID-19. Sequencing used PBMCs or T cells enriched from blood (not recorded which). CDR3 amino acids: CASSEAARPGEGLLETQYF. The CDR3 region has the DNA TGTGCCAGCAGTGAAGCCGCGCGTCCGGGAGAGGGGTTGTTAGAGACCCAGTACTTC.